Each of the 31 T cell receptor beta chains below was sequenced from the same sample in a study of T-cell memory formation after mild COVID-19. TCRdb ran MiXCR on the 5' RACE reads and lists one entry per CDR3 protein. The data contain tens of thousands of distinct CDR3 sequences, 9% to 15% of them seen just once; the ten biggest clones take up 24%. Sequencing was carried out using PBMCs or a T cell subset sorted from them (not recorded which). The source of these receptors is a man younger than 35 who had mild COVID-19 (a few samples of this study predate the infection). Cell type and time point are not known.

In regard to this clonotype: A single base separates this from a much larger clone, so it may be a read error. The chain carries TRBV12-3 or TRBV12-4 and TRBJ2-5; 9 nucleotides match TRBD1. The CDR3 sequence is 14 residues long. V lost 5 bases, J lost 5 bases, and 6 bases stayed unmatched. In nucleotides, the CDR3 is TGTGCCAGCAGTCACGGGACAGGGTGGGAGACCCAGTACTTC. This sequence encodes CASSHGTGWETQYF.

This clonotype turned up a few times. Compared with germline, one end of the junction differs, possibly owing to a read error. This chain connects TRBV7-7 to TRBJ2-2; 9 bases match TRBD1. CDR3 length: 20 amino acids. Germline V gene lookup returns CDR1 SSHAT and CDR2 FNYEAQ (reference sequence). The CDR3 sequence is CASSQKPRNYRGPGTGELFF. For the CDR3, the DNA is TGTGCTAGCAGCCAGAAACCCCGAAACTACAGGGGGCCGGGCACCGGGGAGCTGTTTTTT.

This clonotype was found a few times. The genes are TRBV7-9 and TRBJ1-1; TRBD1 might be the D (5 bases). V was clipped by 11 bases and J by 6 bases, with 16 bases between them. The germline gives CDR1 SEHNR, CDR2 FQNEAQ (reference sequence). CDR3 length equals 12 residues. The CDR3 loop is CAGLRDNSEAFF. For the CDR3, the DNA is TGTGCCGGACTCAGGGATAACTCTGAAGCTTTCTTT.

The chain has TRBV7-9 and TRBJ1-2; possible D gene TRBD1, 5 bases. The germline V gene encodes CDR1 SEHNR and CDR2 FQNEAQ (reference sequence). The CDR3 totals 13 residues. V lost 6 bases, J lost 8 bases, and 16 bases lay in between. This chain's CDR3 is CASRPEGEVGYTF. The CDR3, as DNA: TGTGCCAGCAGGCCCGAAGGGGAGGTCGGCTACACCTTC.

The sample holds a few counts of this clonotype. CDR3 nucleotides: TGTGCCAGCAGGAGGGCGGGGGCCCCCGGTGAGCAGTTCTTC. Amino acids: CASRRAGAPGEQFF. V usage is TRBV12-3 or TRBV12-4 and J usage is TRBJ2-1; a weak D match, TRBD2 (7 bases). The length of the CDR3 is 14 residues. V was shortened by 6 bases and J by 9 bases, with 18 bases between the two germline ends.

This clonotype was seen ten or more times. The chain employs TRBV29-1 and TRBJ2-2, with a possible D match to TRBD2 (5 bases). The V gene lost 7 bases and the J gene lost 7 bases, with 16 bases spanning the gap. Germline V gene sequence: CDR1 SQVTM, CDR2 ANQGSEA. The CDR3 consists of 13 residues. The CDR3 sequence: CSGSLTGSGELFF. In nucleotides, the CDR3 is TGCAGCGGGTCCTTAACGGGGAGCGGGGAGCTGTTTTTT.

This clonotype was found a few times. CDR3 bases: TGTGCCAGCAGCTTAGCACGAACTGCGATGGAGACCCAGTACTTC. Translating gives CASSLARTAMETQYF. The chain couples TRBV7-8 to TRBJ2-5; D remains ambiguous. Between the trimmed V and J ends, which lost 0 bases and 5 bases, there was a span of 13 bases. The germline V gene has CDR1 SGHVS and CDR2 FQNEAQ. The CDR3 is 15 residues long.

This chain connects TRBV2 to TRBJ2-7; 8 nucleotides match TRBD2. In germline, CDR1 is SNHLY, CDR2 FYNNEI. The CDR3 sequence is 12 residues long. With V trimmed by 8 bases and J by 3 bases, 3 bases remained unmatched. CDR3: CASRGTSYEQYV. For the CDR3, the DNA is TGTGCCAGCCGGGGGACTAGCTACGAGCAGTACGTC.

V is TRBV9 and J is TRBJ2-1; D is undetermined. CDR3 length equals 12 residues. CDR1 and CDR2 from the germline V gene are SGDLS and YYNGEE. V was cut by 4 bases and J by 9 bases, with 11 bases left in between. The CDR3 DNA is TGTGCCAGCAGCCCGAGCTGGGGTGAGCAGTTCTTC. Amino acid sequence: CASSPSWGEQFF.

This clonotype occurred many times. The chain links TRBV12-3 or TRBV12-4 to TRBJ2-7, with TRBD2 matching over 8 bases. CDR3 length equals 14 residues. V lost 6 bases, J lost 0 bases, and 4 bases stayed unmatched. For the CDR3, the DNA is TGTGCCAGCAGCCTTACTAGCGGCTCCTACGAGCAGTACTTC. Translated: CASSLTSGSYEQYF.

The CDR3 DNA reads TGTGCCAGCGGATTCTATACGCAGTATTTT. As protein: CASGFYTQYF. The chain recombines TRBV27 with TRBJ2-3; D call uncertain. The CDR3 has 10 amino acids. Germline V gene lookup returns CDR1 MNHEY and CDR2 SMNVEV (reference sequence). V was trimmed by 8 bases and J by 7 bases, leaving 7 bases between them.

V and J are TRBV6-5 and TRBJ2-3; D is uncertain. Germline V gene sequence: CDR1 MNHEY, CDR2 SVGAGI. Between the trimmed V and J ends, which lost 2 bases and 6 bases, there was a span of 6 bases. This CDR3 region has 12 residues. The CDR3, as DNA: TGTGCCAGCAGTTACAATAGGGATACGCAGTATTTT. It specifies CASSYNRDTQYF.

V usage is TRBV20-1 and J usage is TRBJ2-7, with D perhaps assigned TRBD1 or TRBD2 (5 bases each). The V gene lost 2 bases and the J gene lost 0 bases, with 11 bases spanning the gap. CDR1 is DFQATT and CDR2 is SNEGSKA in the germline V gene (reference sequence). The CDR3 runs to 14 residues. The DNA for the CDR3 is TGCAGTGCTAGAAAAGCTGGGGGCTCCTACGAGCAGTACGTC. Translating it yields CSARKAGGSYEQYV.

The chain uses TRBV5-1 and TRBJ1-3; 7 positions match TRBD1. The CDR3 contains 16 residues. Germline loops: CDR1 SGHRS, CDR2 YFSETQ. The ends lost 0 bases at V and 2 bases at J; junction bases unmatched: 5. CDR3 sequence: CASSLVEGATGNTIYF. In DNA, the CDR3 is TGCGCCAGCAGCTTGGTCGAGGGGGCAACTGGAAACACCATATATTTT.

This clonotype was counted at least ten times. The chain has TRBV5-1 and TRBJ2-2; D ambiguous. This CDR3 is built from 12 residues. The germline CDR1 and CDR2 sequences are SGHRS and YFSETQ. Trimming pared 2 bases from V and 2 bases from J, leaving 1 base between. CDR3 sequence (DNA): TGCGCCAGCAGCTTTAACACCGGGGAGCTGTTTTTT. Its translation is CASSFNTGELFF.

This clonotype has ten or more counts. The chain combines TRBV4-3 with TRBJ2-2; D not certain. Trimming removed 4 bases at V and 0 bases at J, with 9 bases between. CDR1 is LGHNA, CDR2 YSLEER, per germline. CDR3 length: 15 amino acids. The CDR3 is CASSLGYPNTGELFF. Written as DNA, the CDR3 is TGCGCCAGCAGCCTCGGCTACCCGAACACCGGGGAGCTGTTTTTT.

This clonotype showed up just a few times. This chain joins TRBV7-2 and TRBJ2-3, with 7 bases fitting TRBD2. After removal of 4 bases from V and 0 bases from J, the junction contained 19 bases not matched to a gene. Germline V gives CDR1 SGHTA, CDR2 FQGNSA. This CDR3 contains 20 residues. The CDR3 nucleotides read TGTGCCAGCAGCTCGGGGGTACCGGGACTCGCCGGGGGGAGCACAGATACGCAGTATTTT. Protein product: CASSSGVPGLAGGSTDTQYF.

This clonotype was recorded many times. The gene calls are TRBV12-3 or TRBV12-4 and TRBJ1-1, with D maybe TRBD1 (6 bases). V lost 2 bases, J lost 8 bases, and 9 bases lay in between. The CDR3 loop spans 12 amino acids. The CDR3: CASSLPGQEAFF. Written as DNA, the CDR3 is TGTGCCAGCAGTTTACCGGGACAAGAAGCTTTCTTT.

The rearrangement uses TRBV11-3 and TRBJ2-3; D is unresolved. Germline CDR1 reads SGHNT; CDR2 reads YENEEA. Trimming stripped 5 bases from V and 2 bases from J, with 11 bases between. The CDR3 is 14 amino acids. In DNA form, the CDR3 reads TGTGCCAGCAGCCAGAACAGTCACACAGATACGCAGTATTTT. Translating it yields CASSQNSHTDTQYF.

This chain connects TRBV18 to TRBJ1-1; the D is unclear. The V end was cut by 2 bases, the J end by 4 bases, with 11 bases between. CDR3 length: 14 residues. Germline CDR1 KGHSH, CDR2 LQKENI. The CDR3 sequence: CASSPSPALTEAFF. The CDR3 DNA reads as TGTGCCAGCTCACCATCCCCTGCCCTCACTGAAGCTTTCTTT.

This clonotype was detected only a few times. V gene TRBV12-3 or TRBV12-4 combines with J gene TRBJ2-5; D unclear. This CDR3 is built from 12 residues. V lost 0 bases and J lost 9, with 8 bases in between. The chain's CDR3 is CASSLATRAQYF. The CDR3 DNA reads as TGTGCCAGCAGTTTAGCTACACGCGCCCAGTACTTC.

This chain joins TRBV6-4 and TRBJ1-2; D may be TRBD1 (6 bases). CDR3 length: 14 amino acids. The V end was cut by 2 bases, the J end by 9 bases, with 16 bases between. CDR1 is MRHNA, CDR2 SNTAGT, per germline. The CDR3 here is CASSDPDRRGSYTF. CDR3 sequence (DNA): TGTGCCAGCAGTGACCCAGACAGGCGCGGGAGCTACACCTTC.

The sample holds a few counts of this clonotype. The V gene is TRBV18, the J gene TRBJ1-4; D unclear. Trimming took 5 bases from V and 7 from J, leaving 14 bases between them. From germline, CDR1 is KGHSH and CDR2 LQKENI. The CDR3 has 14 residues. CDR3 coding DNA: TGTGCCAGCTCATCAGCGGCGTTGCTTGAAAAACTGTTTTTT. This sequence encodes CASSSAALLEKLFF.

This clonotype was seen a few times. The genes are TRBV7-6 and TRBJ1-3, with TRBD1 as a possible D gene (5 bases). Deletions cut 3 bases from V and 2 bases from J, with 8 bases between. This CDR3 comprises 14 residues. Germline V CDR1 and CDR2: SGHVS, FNYEAQ. The CDR3 here is CASSLRGAGNTIYF. Written as DNA, the CDR3 is TGTGCCAGCAGCTTGAGGGGAGCTGGAAACACCATATATTTT.

This clonotype was counted a few times. The genes are TRBV4-3 and TRBJ2-1; D perhaps matches TRBD2 (6 bases). This CDR3 has 16 amino acids. CDR1 is LGHNA and CDR2 is YSLEER in the germline V gene. V shed 0 bases and J shed 0 bases, with 9 bases lying between them. The CDR3: CASSQDLGGSYNEQFF. The CDR3 nucleotides read TGCGCCAGCAGCCAAGATCTGGGGGGCTCCTACAATGAGCAGTTCTTC.

This clonotype appeared a few times. The chain has TRBV2 and TRBJ2-7, with D unresolved. Per germline, CDR1 SNHLY and CDR2 FYNNEI. With 4 bases removed from V and 1 base from J, the gap between germline ends came to 5 bases. The CDR3 has 12 residues. The DNA for the CDR3 is TGTGCCAGCAGTGGGCTATCCTACGAGCAGTACGTC. Protein product: CASSGLSYEQYV.

V usage is TRBV6-2 or TRBV6-3 and J usage is TRBJ1-5; D not resolved. CDR1 and CDR2 (germline): MNHEY, SVGEGT. The CDR3 is 16 residues long. V lost 8 bases and J 1 base, leaving 18 bases between the germline ends. The CDR3 DNA reads TGTGCCAGCGGCCTAATGTTCCGGGGAAGCAATCAGCCCCAGCATTTT. The encoded protein is CASGLMFRGSNQPQHF.

The V call is TRBV10-3, the J call TRBJ1-1; 11 bases line up with TRBD1. This CDR3 has 17 amino acids. CDR1 and CDR2 (germline): ENHRY, SYGVKD. Trimming at V came to 2 bases and at J to 6 bases, leaving 11 bases not matched to a gene. Here the CDR3 reads CAISEPTGTGGYAEAFF. CDR3 sequence (DNA): TGTGCCATCAGTGAGCCGACCGGGACAGGGGGTTACGCTGAAGCTTTCTTT.

This clonotype was seen a few times. V usage is TRBV5-1 and J usage is TRBJ2-3, with D possibly TRBD2 on 6 matching bases. Trimming took off 5 bases at V and 2 bases at J, with 15 bases between the two ends. CDR1 and CDR2 (germline): SGHRS, YFSETQ. The CDR3 runs 15 residues. CDR3 in DNA: TGCGCCAGCAGTTCGGGGGAGTTAGTCACAGATACGCAGTATTTT. Translation gives CASSSGELVTDTQYF.

This clonotype was recorded a few times. V is TRBV9 and J is TRBJ1-5; no clear D gene. The CDR3 is 15 amino acids. V lost 0 bases to trimming and J lost 0 bases, with 7 bases between them. Germline V CDR1 and CDR2: SGDLS, YYNGEE. The CDR3 is CASSVGSYSNQPQHF. The CDR3 nucleotides read TGTGCCAGCAGCGTAGGCAGTTATAGCAATCAGCCCCAGCATTTT.

The rearrangement links TRBV5-1 to TRBJ1-1; D might be TRBD1 (5 bases). There are 15 residues in the CDR3. Germline CDR1 and CDR2: SGHRS and YFSETQ. V lost 6 bases, J lost 1 base, and 16 bases lay in between. CDR3 sequence (DNA): TGCGCCAGCACCATGTGGGGCAGGAGGAACACTGAAGCTTTCTTT. Translating it yields CASTMWGRRNTEAFF. Filled out from reference TRBV5-1 and TRBJ1-1, the complete variable domain reads KAGVTQTPRYLIKTRGQQVTLSCSPISGHRSVSWYQQTPGQGLQFLFEYFSETQRNKGNFPGRFSGRQFSNSRSEMNVSTLELGDSALYLCASTMWGRRNTEAFFGQGTRLTVV.